The T cell receptor (beta chain) under discussion was sequenced for a study of cytomegalovirus exposure and HLA in healthy donors. The PCR made use of 60 Vbeta and 13 Jbeta primers. TCRdb keeps only in-frame clones here, not all; method: immunoSEQ multiplex PCR. The table has 180,000 or so clones, more than 65% seen once; the top ten hold 2.9%. The specimen was PBMCs. This TCR was sampled from a female donor in good health and CMV-seronegative.

The CDR3 DNA reads TGTGCCAGCAGTTACTCCCCGACTTATAATAATTCACCCCTCCACTTT. It encodes CASSYSPTYNNSPLHF. The chain carries TRBV6-6 and TRBJ1-6; D call uncertain. The CDR3 sequence is 16 residues long. Germline CDR1 reads MNHNY; CDR2 reads SVGAGI (reference sequence). The V end was cut by 0 bases, the J end by 5 bases, with 11 bases between.